This note documents a single T cell receptor (beta chain) sequence. Germline-derived CDR1 and CDR2 are SGHTA and FQGNSA. V dropped 4 bases and J dropped 4 bases, with 7 bases sitting between them. This CDR3 spans 12 amino acids. This entry belongs to a study of Ad26.COV2.S vaccination and SARS-CoV-2 variants. Treatment given: roughly 20 received Ad26.COV2.S at low or high dose, single or two shots; 5 received placebo; per-sample allocation not given. Sampling took place 63 days after the first vaccine or placebo injection. The protocol was immunoSEQ multiplex PCR, while the TCRdb copy is restricted to in-frame clones and leaves out a portion. The sample lists under 500,000 clones, over 80% occurring once.

V and J are TRBV7-2 and TRBJ1-1; D remains unclear. Material: peripheral blood, obtained in a trial of Ad26.COV2.S vaccine versus placebo. The sequence was collected from a person aged 18-65 years who received the Ad26.COV2.S COVID-19 vaccine or a placebo. CDR3 in amino acids: CASSWRATEAFF. In nucleotides, the CDR3 is TGTGCCAGCAGCTGGCGGGCCACTGAAGCTTTCTTT.